A selection of T cell receptor beta chains follows, all from one sample in a study of T cell changes during pregnancy in multiple sclerosis. Using immunoSEQ multiplex PCR, the repertoire was profiled, and TCRdb retains in-frame clones only, with some absent. Of about 77,000 clones in the sample, approximately 89% were seen once. Sequences were derived from peripheral blood, sampled before pregnancy. The receptors were sampled from a female donor with multiple sclerosis, enrolled in a pregnancy study. The CDR3 runs from the conserved cysteine through the conserved F or W. The order of the fields is D gene, J gene, V gene, clone size, CDR3 length, CDR3 protein, CDR3 DNA. A D gene is named only where the DNA matches it firmly. Only part of the rows carry a size: once, few, many, or a class if the clone is expanded.

- | TRBJ1-2 | TRBV5-1 | once | 13 | CASSRTDNYGYTF | TGCGCCAGCAGCCGGACAGATAACTATGGCTACACCTTC
- | TRBJ2-7 | TRBV5-1 | - | 15 | CASSLGRGAPWEQYF | TGCGCCAGCAGCCTCGGCCGGGGGGCCCCTTGGGAGCAGTACTTC
- | TRBJ2-7 | TRBV5-5 | - | 13 | CASSWEQAWEQYF | TGTGCCAGCAGCTGGGAACAGGCCTGGGAGCAGTACTTC
TRBD1 | TRBJ1-5 | TRBV28 | - | 15 | CASSWGTGGNQPQHF | TGTGCCAGCAGTTGGGGGACAGGGGGGAATCAGCCCCAGCATTTT
- | TRBJ1-3 | TRBV5-4 | - | 12 | CAAEGSGNTIYF | TGTGCCGCGGAGGGCTCTGGAAACACCATATATTTT
TRBD1 | TRBJ1-1 | TRBV5-4 | - | 16 | CASIRGAGGMNTEAFF | TGTGCCAGCATTAGGGGGGCAGGGGGGATGAACACTGAAGCTTTCTTT
- | TRBJ1-2 | TRBV5-1 | few | 14 | CASRPDSWTYGYTF | TGCGCCAGCAGACCCGACAGCTGGACCTATGGCTACACCTTC
TRBD2 | TRBJ2-4 | TRBV2 | - | 14 | CASSLAAGARGQYF | TGTGCCAGCAGCCTCGCAGCGGGGGCGCGTGGCCAGTACTTC
TRBD1 | TRBJ2-1 | TRBV4-1 | - | 16 | CASSQWGQGTYNEQFF | TGCGCCAGCAGCCAGTGGGGACAGGGGACCTACAATGAGCAGTTCTTC
TRBD1 | TRBJ1-5 | TRBV19 | - | 15 | CASSIWDRANQPQHF | TGTGCCAGTAGTATCTGGGACAGGGCCAATCAGCCCCAGCATTTT
- | TRBJ1-5 | TRBV19 | - | 15 | CASSINRGGTQPQHF | TGTGCCAGTAGTATAAATCGCGGGGGGACTCAGCCCCAGCATTTT
- | TRBJ1-1 | TRBV5-1 | few | 15 | CASNPAGGPNTEAFF | TGCGCCAGCAACCCCGCCGGGGGGCCCAACACTGAAGCTTTCTTT